This T cell receptor (beta chain) was sequenced in a study of cytomegalovirus exposure and HLA in healthy donors. Study-level findings and limits: Highly shared variants forming one cluster were likely a sequencing artifact. Reportedly, HLA-A and HLA-B alleles of most subjects were accurately predicted from TCR beta.

A word on this clone: Antigen specificity is unknown.

From germline, CDR1 is SNHLY and CDR2 FYNNEI. The V end was cut by 6 bases, the J end by 0 bases, with 9 bases between. The CDR3 consists of 14 residues. Donors showed nominal health when sampled, although they likely had unrecorded immune exposures. The PCR made use of 60 Vbeta and 13 Jbeta primers. Some clones are missing from TCRdb's copy, which holds only in-frame ones; the method was immunoSEQ multiplex PCR. Here the sample spans 90,000 to 110,000 clones, just over 75% being singletons. The chain has TRBV2 and TRBJ1-5; a possible D gene is TRBD1 (6 bases). The sequence was collected from a man aged 35 to 55 in good health and CMV-seropositive. The material sequenced was PBMCs. DNA for the CDR3: TGTGCCAGCAGGAGGGACAATAGCAATCAGCCCCAGCATTTT. It translates to CASRRDNSNQPQHF.